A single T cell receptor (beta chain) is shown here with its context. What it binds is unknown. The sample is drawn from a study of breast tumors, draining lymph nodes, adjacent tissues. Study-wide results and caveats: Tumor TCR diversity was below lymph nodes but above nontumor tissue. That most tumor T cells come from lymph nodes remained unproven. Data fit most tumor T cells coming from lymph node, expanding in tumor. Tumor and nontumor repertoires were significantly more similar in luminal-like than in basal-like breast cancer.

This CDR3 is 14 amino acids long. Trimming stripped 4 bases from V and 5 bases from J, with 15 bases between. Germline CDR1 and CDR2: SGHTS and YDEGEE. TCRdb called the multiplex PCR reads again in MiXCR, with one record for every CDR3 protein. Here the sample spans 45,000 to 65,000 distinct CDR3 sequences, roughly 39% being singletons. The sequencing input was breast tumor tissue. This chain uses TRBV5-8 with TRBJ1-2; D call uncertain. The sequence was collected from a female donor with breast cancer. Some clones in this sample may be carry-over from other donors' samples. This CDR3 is CASSARTGEYGYTF. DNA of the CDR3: TGTGCCAGCAGCGCCCGGACGGGTGAATATGGCTACACCTTC.